Each of the 9 T cell receptor beta chains below was sequenced from the same sample in a study of control samples from healthy donors and cancer patients. Produced via immunoSEQ multiplex PCR; TCRdb's table is partial and in-frame only. The sample has 130,000 to 150,000 clones, 90% to 95% seen once; the top ten hold 14%. Material: PBMCs. These receptors all come from a man aged 55 to 70 with colorectal cancer.

This chain uses TRBV5-5 with TRBJ1-5; D may be TRBD1 (6 bases). Germline assignment: CDR1 SGHKS and CDR2 YYEKEE (reference sequence). The CDR3 spans 15 residues. V lost 4 bases and J lost 6, with 17 bases in between. The CDR3 sequence is CASSPTGNPSQPQHF. CDR3 DNA sequence: TGTGCCAGCAGCCCGACAGGTAACCCCAGTCAGCCCCAGCATTTT.

V gene TRBV15 combines with J gene TRBJ2-3; tentatively, D is TRBD1 (6 bases). V was trimmed by 1 base and J by 3 bases, leaving 8 bases between them. Germline lookup yields CDR1 LNHNV and CDR2 YYDKDF (reference sequence). This CDR3 has 14 residues. The DNA of the CDR3 is TGTGCCACCAGCAGAGGGGGACAAACAGATACGCAGTATTTT. Its translation: CATSRGGQTDTQYF.

The CDR3 DNA follows: TGTGCCAGTAAATTTAGGGGGCAGGGGACCCTTCAGGCCGGTGAGCAGTTCTTC. It yields the protein CASKFRGQGTLQAGEQFF. The gene calls are TRBV19 and TRBJ2-1; TRBD1 aligns across 7 bases. V trimming: 7 bases; J trimming: 9 bases; junction bases outside the gene matches: 24. The CDR3 runs 18 residues. Germline assignment: CDR1 LNHDA and CDR2 SQIVND (reference sequence).

CDR3 bases: TGTGCCAGCAGTATTGTACAGGGCCTCCGCGAGCAGTACTTC. Translating it yields CASSIVQGLREQYF. J is TRBJ2-7 and V is TRBV7-2; a weak D match, TRBD1 (6 bases). Germline V lookup: CDR1 SGHTA, CDR2 FQGNSA. V was pared by 6 bases and J by 6 bases, with 18 bases between. This CDR3 has 14 residues.

The chain joins TRBV9 to TRBJ1-4, with 7 bases that match TRBD1. The germline gives CDR1 SGDLS, CDR2 YYNGEE. The CDR3 length is 15 residues. Trimming at V came to 1 base and at J to 6 bases, leaving 6 bases not matched to a gene. The CDR3 loop is CASSVSPGGDEKLFF. The CDR3 coding sequence is TGTGCCAGCAGCGTAAGCCCAGGGGGGGATGAAAAACTGTTTTTT.

The J gene is TRBJ1-2, the V gene TRBV12-5, with unresolved D. Trimming shortened V by 1 base and J by 4 bases, and 7 bases separated the two germline ends. This CDR3 spans 13 amino acids. In germline, CDR1 is LGHNT, CDR2 FRNRAP. CDR3: CASGLGLRYGYTF. In DNA form, the CDR3 reads TGTGCTAGTGGTTTGGGACTCCGCTATGGCTACACCTTC.

The chain combines TRBV5-1 with TRBJ1-2; no firm D call. The CDR3 runs to 14 residues. Trimming left V 0 bases short and J 4 bases short, with 10 bases between. The germline gives CDR1 SGHRS, CDR2 YFSETQ. CDR3 loop: CASSLVAESYGYTF. The CDR3 coding sequence is TGCGCCAGCAGCTTGGTTGCCGAGAGCTATGGCTACACCTTC. Full variable domain (missing parts from reference TRBV5-1 and TRBJ1-2): KAGVTQTPRYLIKTRGQQVTLSCSPISGHRSVSWYQQTPGQGLQFLFEYFSETQRNKGNFPGRFSGRQFSNSRSEMNVSTLELGDSALYLCASSLVAESYGYTFGSGTRLTVV.

This clone showed up just a few times. The chain employs TRBV5-6 and TRBJ2-7, with 8 bases aligning to TRBD1. The CDR3 sequence is 16 residues long. V was pared by 4 bases and J by 3 bases, with 12 bases of the junction left unmatched. Per germline, CDR1 SGHDT and CDR2 YYEEEE. For the CDR3, the DNA is TGTGCCAGCAGCGGGGCAGGGGGCGGTAATAACTACGAGCAGTACTTC. Translating it yields CASSGAGGGNNYEQYF.

The chain is built from TRBV30 and TRBJ2-4, with 16 bases aligning to TRBD2. CDR3 length equals 17 residues. Germline CDR1 GTSNPN, CDR2 SVGIG (reference sequence). V lost 2 bases and J lost 6; bases outside the gene matches: 7. The CDR3 loop reads CAWSQGLAGGPTNIQYF. The CDR3 DNA follows: TGTGCCTGGAGTCAGGGACTAGCGGGGGGGCCAACAAACATTCAGTACTTC. The variable domain in full, with the rest retrieved from reference TRBV30 and TRBJ2-4, is SQTIHQWPATLVQPVGSPLSLECTVEGTSNPNLYWYRQAAGRGLQLLFYSVGIGQISSEVPQNLSASRPQDRQFILSSKKLLLSDSGFYLCAWSQGLAGGPTNIQYFGAGTRLSVL.